This entry lists 10 T cell receptor beta chains sequenced from one sample in a study of cytomegalovirus exposure and HLA in healthy donors. Use of 60 Vbeta and 13 Jbeta primers characterized the PCR. Using immunoSEQ multiplex PCR, the repertoire was profiled, and TCRdb retains in-frame clones only, with some absent. The sample shows some 42,000 clones, approximately 55% of them seen only once. Specimen: PBMCs. These receptors originate from a human donor in good health.

V gene TRBV30 combines with J gene TRBJ1-6, with 12 bases aligning to TRBD1. Germline assignment: CDR1 GTSNPN and CDR2 SVGIG (reference sequence). This CDR3 is 14 amino acids long. V dropped 0 bases and J dropped 10; count of bases not matched to a gene: 1. The CDR3 reads CAWSVGTGGSPLHF. CDR3 in DNA: TGTGCCTGGAGTGTAGGGACAGGGGGCTCACCCCTCCACTTT. Filled out from reference TRBV30 and TRBJ1-6, the complete variable domain reads SQTIHQWPATLVQPVGSPLSLECTVEGTSNPNLYWYRQAAGRGLQLLFYSVGIGQISSEVPQNLSASRPQDRQFILSSKKLLLSDSGFYLCAWSVGTGGSPLHFGNGTRLTVT.

This clone is a singleton in its sample. The V gene is TRBV28, the J gene TRBJ2-7, with D possibly matching TRBD2 (5 bases). The CDR3 extends over 14 amino acids. V dropped 4 bases and J dropped 3 bases, with 13 bases sitting between them. CDR1 and CDR2 from the germline V gene are MDHEN and SYDVKM. CDR3 bases: TGTGCCAGCAGTTCCCTCAGTCGGGGCTACGAGCAGTACTTC. Encoded protein: CASSSLSRGYEQYF.

The CDR3 DNA reads as TGTGCCAGCAGCTCCTCCGGACAGGGAATCCCCGGGGAGCTGTTTTTT. It encodes CASSSSGQGIPGELFF. The chain is built from TRBV9 and TRBJ2-2, with 8 bases lining up with TRBD1. This CDR3 has 16 residues. Germline CDR1 reads SGDLS; CDR2 reads YYNGEE. V trimming: 4 bases; J trimming: 6 bases; junction bases outside the gene matches: 11.

The chain recombines TRBV29-1 with TRBJ2-1, with a tentative D call TRBD2 (7 bases). CDR3 size: 13 residues. Germline lookup yields CDR1 SQVTM and CDR2 ANQGSEA. Trimming pared 5 bases from V and 2 bases from J, leaving 10 bases between. The CDR3 DNA sequence: TGCAGCGTTAGGGGGGGAACCTACAATGAGCAGTTCTTC. Its translation: CSVRGGTYNEQFF.

This chain connects TRBV15 to TRBJ1-4; TRBD1 is a possible D gene (6 bases). CDR3 length: 16 residues. Germline CDR1 and CDR2: LNHNV and YYDKDF (reference sequence). V gave up 1 base and J gave up 8 bases, with 17 bases separating them. The CDR3 loop reads CATSRATGPNQEKLFF. CDR3 DNA: TGTGCCACCAGCAGAGCAACAGGGCCCAATCAAGAAAAACTGTTTTTT.

The rearrangement links TRBV7-9 to TRBJ2-1; TRBD2 aligns across 10 bases. From germline, CDR1 is SEHNR and CDR2 FQNEAQ (reference sequence). The ends lost 1 base at V and 8 bases at J; junction bases unmatched: 8. The CDR3 is made up of 16 amino acids. CDR3 amino acids: CASSLGGAGGHDEQFF. CDR3 DNA sequence: TGTGCCAGCAGCTTAGGGGGAGCGGGAGGGCACGATGAGCAGTTCTTC.

This clone was recorded a few times. This rearrangement joins TRBV6-1 to TRBJ1-1; D is unresolved. The CDR3 contains 13 residues. The germline gives CDR1 MNHNS, CDR2 SASEGT. The V and J ends lost 6 bases and 4 bases respectively, with 12 bases between them. The CDR3 bases are TGTGCCAGCAGCAAAACACGGAGCACTGAAGCTTTCTTT. It encodes CASSKTRSTEAFF.

The V call is TRBV7-6, the J call TRBJ1-5; TRBD1 matches 10 bases. Germline V CDR1 and CDR2: SGHVS, FNYEAQ. J was trimmed by 6 bases and V by 1 base; bases with no gene match: 3. The CDR3 spans 15 residues. The CDR3 nucleotides read TGTGCCAGCAGCTTAGGACAGGGGGCAGGTCAGCCCCAGCATTTT. It yields the protein CASSLGQGAGQPQHF.

This clone occurred a few times. The V gene is TRBV7-2, the J gene TRBJ2-7; 10 bases are a match to TRBD2. Germline V gene lookup returns CDR1 SGHTA and CDR2 FQGNSA. The CDR3 covers 15 residues. V lost 0 bases and J lost 6; bases outside the gene matches: 5. The CDR3 DNA reads TGTGCCAGCAGCTTAGCAAGCGGGGGGGCCGGCGAGCAGTACTTC. Amino acids: CASSLASGGAGEQYF.

This sequence joins TRBV19 and TRBJ2-1; 8 bases are a match to TRBD2. This CDR3 contains 14 residues. The J segment lost 0 bases and the V segment lost 8 bases, leaving 3 bases of the junction unmatched. Germline lookup yields CDR1 LNHDA and CDR2 SQIVND (reference sequence). The CDR3 sequence: CASERGSSYNEQFF. The CDR3, as DNA: TGTGCCAGTGAGCGGGGGAGCTCCTACAATGAGCAGTTCTTC. The whole variable domain, filled in from reference TRBV19 and TRBJ2-1, reads DGGITQSPKYLFRKEGQNVTLSCEQNLNHDAMYWYRQDPGQGLRLIYYSQIVNDFQKGDIAEGYSVSREKKESFPLTVTSAQKNPTAFYLCASERGSSYNEQFFGPGTRLTVL.